The 8 T cell receptor beta chains below were found in one sample sequenced in a study of T cell responses to AZD1222 COVID-19 vaccine. The assay was immunoSEQ multiplex PCR, and TCRdb's table has in-frame clones only and misses some. The sample contains about 25,000 clones, roughly 84% of which appear only once. The material sequenced was peripheral blood, taken 28 days after the second AZD1222 dose. The receptors shown here come from an adult who received the AZD1222 COVID-19 vaccine.

V is TRBV21-1 and J is TRBJ2-7; the table's D call, TRBD2, was not checked against the DNA. TRBV21-1 is given as a pseudogene. The CDR3 is made up of 17 amino acids. The CDR3, as DNA: TGTGCCAGCAGCACCCTCTGCGGGACTAGCGGGACCTACGAGCAGTACTTC. This codes for CASSTLCGTSGTYEQYF.

V is TRBV5-3 and J is TRBJ2-1; the match to TRBD2 covers 12 bases. TRBV5-3 has ORF status, its function being uncertain. With V trimmed by 2 bases and J by 8 bases, 11 bases remained unmatched. CDR3 length equals 17 residues. As DNA, the CDR3 is TGTGCCAGAAGCTTAAGGCTAGCGGGAGGGCCGAGTGATGAGCAGTTCTTC. Amino acids: CARSLRLAGGPSDEQFF.

The chain has TRBV30 and TRBJ1-2; D not certain. With 4 bases removed from V and 2 bases from J, the gap between germline ends came to 8 bases. Germline lookup yields CDR1 GTSNPN and CDR2 SVGIG (reference sequence). This CDR3 contains 12 residues. CDR3 sequence (DNA): TGTGCCTGGACCGCCGGGAACTATGGCTACACCTTC. Its translation is CAWTAGNYGYTF.

V usage is TRBV21-1 and J usage is TRBJ2-7; the table's D call of TRBD2 was not tested on the DNA. TRBV21-1 is flagged as a pseudogene. This CDR3 contains 18 residues. The CDR3 sequence: CASSLGRRLAGGGYEQYF. The CDR3 nucleotides read TGTGCCAGCAGTCTCGGCAGGAGGCTAGCGGGAGGTGGCTACGAGCAGTACTTC.

The chain joins TRBV28 to TRBJ2-7; 12 nucleotides match TRBD1. This CDR3 spans 14 amino acids. The germline CDR1 and CDR2 sequences are MDHEN and SYDVKM. With 7 bases clipped from V and 8 bases from J, the junction kept 9 bases outside the gene matches. The CDR3 sequence is CASTTGTGGGQQYF. The CDR3 DNA follows: TGTGCCAGCACCACGGGGACAGGGGGCGGGCAGCAGTACTTC.

The chain combines TRBV28 with TRBJ1-4, with D maybe TRBD1 (6 bases). CDR1 MDHEN and CDR2 SYDVKM come from the germline V gene. V was clipped by 11 bases and J by 1 base, with 14 bases between them. The CDR3 consists of 14 residues. CDR3 amino acids: CAVQGGGTNEKLFF. The CDR3 nucleotides are TGTGCCGTCCAGGGAGGGGGAACTAATGAAAAACTGTTTTTT.

The rearrangement links TRBV19 to TRBJ1-5; D is unresolved. V was shortened by 2 bases and J by 5 bases, with 10 bases between the two germline ends. Germline loops: CDR1 LNHDA, CDR2 SQIVND (reference sequence). The CDR3 totals 14 residues. CDR3 DNA sequence: TGTGCCAGTAGTATAAATCGAGGAGATCAGCCCCAGCATTTT. Amino acid sequence: CASSINRGDQPQHF.

This clone came up a few times. The chain has TRBV29-1 and TRBJ2-2; 7 bases map to TRBD1. Germline lookup yields CDR1 SQVTM and CDR2 ANQGSEA. The trim removed 6 bases at V and 6 bases at J, leaving 4 bases unmatched. The CDR3 has 12 amino acids. The CDR3 bases are TGCAGCGTGGGTCAGGGGGCCGGGGAGCTGTTTTTT. Translating gives CSVGQGAGELFF.